The clone carrying this TCR beta chain showed up just once. Its antigen is unknown. The ends lost 1 base at V and 2 bases at J; junction bases unmatched: 5. CDR1 and CDR2 from the germline V gene are LNHNV and YYDKDF (reference sequence). This CDR3 has 16 amino acids. This specimen comes from a study of beta chain features in type 1 diabetes. General study results and limits: TCRB CDR3s were moderately but significantly shorter in Type 1 diabetes patients in all four CD4+ subsets. Compared to healthy donors, patients appeared to have naive, central memory and Treg TCRB repertoires that were more alike.

Expressed TCRB transcripts were sequenced, since all the RNA that had been isolated was reverse transcribed. TCRdb's copy holds only in-frame clones and misses some; the assay was immunoSEQ multiplex PCR. This table holds about 900,000 clones, roughly a sixth found once. Staining for CD45RO/CCR7/CD25/CD127/CD95/CD27 allowed sorting of CD4+ naive, central memory, regulatory and stem cell-like memory cells. The chain combines TRBV15 with TRBJ2-1; TRBD2 aligns across 7 bases. The receptor's source is a young woman in good health. Sequencing was carried out using naive CD4+ T cells from blood. CDR3 in amino acids: CATSRGKGRAYNEQFF. The DNA of the CDR3 is TGTGCCACCAGCAGAGGAAAGGGGAGGGCCTACAATGAGCAGTTCTTC. The whole variable domain, filled in from reference TRBV15 and TRBJ2-1, reads DAMVIQNPRYQVTQFGKPVTLSCSQTLNHNVMYWYQQKSSQAPKLLFHYYDKDFNNEADTPDNFQSRRPNTSFCFLDIRSPGLGDTAMYLCATSRGKGRAYNEQFFGPGTRLTVL.